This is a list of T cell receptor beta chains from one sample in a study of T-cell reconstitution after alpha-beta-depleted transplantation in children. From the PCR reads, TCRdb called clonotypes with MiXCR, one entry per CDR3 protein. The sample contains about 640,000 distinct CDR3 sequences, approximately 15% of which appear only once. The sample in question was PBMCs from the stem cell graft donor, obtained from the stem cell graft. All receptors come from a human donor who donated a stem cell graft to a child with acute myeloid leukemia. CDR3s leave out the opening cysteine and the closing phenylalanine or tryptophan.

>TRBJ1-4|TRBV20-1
SARVAQGSPNEKLF
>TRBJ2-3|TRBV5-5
ASRRGLVADTQY
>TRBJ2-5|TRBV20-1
CARSGASGMDWETQY
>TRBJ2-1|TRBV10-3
AISERSFSYNEQF
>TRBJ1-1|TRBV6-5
ASSYSNLAYSNTEAF
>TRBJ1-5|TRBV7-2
ASRSAGSNQPQH
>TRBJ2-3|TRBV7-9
ASSGGPISTDTQY
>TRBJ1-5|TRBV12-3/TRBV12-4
ASSPTGDPQH
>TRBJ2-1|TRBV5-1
ASSLGAGGPENEQF
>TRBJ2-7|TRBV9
ASSVAGRRGDYEQY